These T cell receptor beta chains were read from a single sample in a study of T-cell reconstitution after alpha-beta-depleted transplantation in children. TCRdb redid the calling of the PCR reads with MiXCR, one entry per CDR3 protein. Seen here are more than 200,000 distinct CDR3 sequences, approximately 17% observed once, and the top ten hold around 45%. The sample consisted of PBMCs, mostly from graft donor cells, taken 360 days after TCRalphabeta/CD19-depleted stem cell transplant. All receptors derive from a male patient aged 2-10 years who had a stem cell transplant for acute lymphoblastic leukemia, so the T cells may come from the graft donor. Each CDR3 is given with its conserved first and last residue. Fields, in order: V gene, J gene, D gene, clone size, CDR3 DNA, CDR3 protein. D genes are given only for firm matches. Expanded clones are given a class, and other clones once, few, many or no size at all.

v_gene: TRBV20-1
j_gene: TRBJ1-5
d_gene: -
abundance: few
CDR3nt: TGCAGTGCCGAGTGGATGGGCGGTGGCAATCAGCCCCAGCATTTT
CDR3aa: CSAEWMGGGNQPQHF

v_gene: TRBV27
j_gene: TRBJ1-6
d_gene: -
abundance: -
CDR3nt: TGTGCCAGCAGTTTACGACGGGGGGGCCCTAATTCACCCCTCCACTTT
CDR3aa: CASSLRRGGPNSPLHF

v_gene: TRBV24-1
j_gene: TRBJ2-2
d_gene: -
abundance: few
CDR3nt: TGTGCCACCGGCCCCCCGAACGGGGAGCTGTTTTTT
CDR3aa: CATGPPNGELFF

v_gene: TRBV25-1
j_gene: TRBJ2-3
d_gene: -
abundance: few
CDR3nt: TGTGCCAGCAGTGAGGATGGGGTGGCCGGTGCGGGGAAAACAGATACGCAGTATTTT
CDR3aa: CASSEDGVAGAGKTDTQYF

v_gene: TRBV6-5
j_gene: TRBJ1-1
d_gene: TRBD1
abundance: -
CDR3nt: TGTGCCAGCAGTTACTCGCAGGGAGGGGGCGCGGGCGACACTGAAGCTTTCTTT
CDR3aa: CASSYSQGGGAGDTEAFF

v_gene: TRBV18
j_gene: TRBJ1-5
d_gene: -
abundance: -
CDR3nt: TGTGCCAGCTCACCAATGTCGGGCTCCCTAAATCAGCCCCAGCATTTT
CDR3aa: CASSPMSGSLNQPQHF

v_gene: TRBV5-1
j_gene: TRBJ2-3
d_gene: TRBD1
abundance: -
CDR3nt: TGCGCCAGCAGCCGGGCCGGGACAGCTAGCACAGATACGCAGTATTTT
CDR3aa: CASSRAGTASTDTQYF

v_gene: TRBV7-2
j_gene: TRBJ2-5
d_gene: TRBD1
abundance: few
CDR3nt: TGTGCCAGCACAACACGGACAGGTTTAGAGACCCAGTACTTC
CDR3aa: CASTTRTGLETQYF

v_gene: TRBV3-1
j_gene: TRBJ2-7
d_gene: TRBD2
abundance: few
CDR3nt: TGTGCCAGCAGCCAAGGTGGTAGCGGGAGGGTAGAGCAGTACTTC
CDR3aa: CASSQGGSGRVEQYF

v_gene: TRBV6-5
j_gene: TRBJ1-4
d_gene: -
abundance: few
CDR3nt: TGTGCCAGCAGTTACAGGACGTATAATGAAAAACTGTTTTTT
CDR3aa: CASSYRTYNEKLFF

v_gene: TRBV3-1
j_gene: TRBJ2-7
d_gene: -
abundance: few
CDR3nt: TGTGCCAGCAGCCAAGACCGGGCCCACTCCGAGCAGTACTTC
CDR3aa: CASSQDRAHSEQYF

v_gene: TRBV7-2
j_gene: TRBJ2-5
d_gene: -
abundance: -
CDR3nt: TGTGCCAGCAGCCCCCGTGCTAAAGAGACCCAGTACTTC
CDR3aa: CASSPRAKETQYF

v_gene: TRBV10-2
j_gene: TRBJ1-1
d_gene: -
abundance: few
CDR3nt: TGCGCCAGCAGAAACACCGGCCATAGGGGAGCTTTCTTT
CDR3aa: CASRNTGHRGAFF

v_gene: TRBV6-5
j_gene: TRBJ1-2
d_gene: -
abundance: -
CDR3nt: TGTGCCAGCAGTTACTCCTCCGTAGAGAACTATGGCTACACCTTC
CDR3aa: CASSYSSVENYGYTF

v_gene: TRBV12-3/TRBV12-4
j_gene: TRBJ2-2
d_gene: TRBD1
abundance: -
CDR3nt: TGTGCCAGCAGTACCCCCGGGACAGGGAACACCGGGGAGCTGTTTTTT
CDR3aa: CASSTPGTGNTGELFF

v_gene: TRBV20-1
j_gene: TRBJ1-1
d_gene: -
abundance: few
CDR3nt: TGCAGTGCAGAGGACTCTGGGATGAGAAACACTGAAGCTTTCTTT
CDR3aa: CSAEDSGMRNTEAFF

v_gene: TRBV7-8
j_gene: TRBJ2-3
d_gene: -
abundance: -
CDR3nt: TGTGCCAGCACCCGACGGGGCGATACGCAGTATTTT
CDR3aa: CASTRRGDTQYF

v_gene: TRBV6-2/TRBV6-3
j_gene: TRBJ1-1
d_gene: -
abundance: -
CDR3nt: TGTGCCAGCAGTTCTACGCGGGGAGGTACGAACACTGAAGCTTTCTTT
CDR3aa: CASSSTRGGTNTEAFF

v_gene: TRBV12-3/TRBV12-4
j_gene: TRBJ2-2
d_gene: -
abundance: -
CDR3nt: TGTGCCAGCAGTTTTCAGGTCCCGGAGGTCACCACCGGGGAGCTGTTTTTT
CDR3aa: CASSFQVPEVTTGELFF

v_gene: TRBV29-1
j_gene: TRBJ2-3
d_gene: -
abundance: many
CDR3nt: TGCAGCTCTGACCGAAGCACAGATACGCAGTATTTT
CDR3aa: CSSDRSTDTQYF

v_gene: TRBV5-1
j_gene: TRBJ2-5
d_gene: TRBD1
abundance: -
CDR3nt: TGCGCCAGCAGCTCCGCCGGGACAGGGATGGGAGAGACCCAGTACTTC
CDR3aa: CASSSAGTGMGETQYF

v_gene: TRBV20-1
j_gene: TRBJ1-1
d_gene: -
abundance: few
CDR3nt: TGCAGTGCTTCCCAAGGAAGCATGAACACTGAAGCTTTCTTT
CDR3aa: CSASQGSMNTEAFF

v_gene: TRBV5-1
j_gene: TRBJ1-5
d_gene: -
abundance: few
CDR3nt: TGCGCCAGCAGCGGGGGACCGGACGAGGGCCAGCCCCAGCATTTT
CDR3aa: CASSGGPDEGQPQHF

v_gene: TRBV5-6
j_gene: TRBJ2-3
d_gene: TRBD2
abundance: -
CDR3nt: TGTGCCAGCAGCTTTGGACTAGCTGGGGATACGCAGTATTTT
CDR3aa: CASSFGLAGDTQYF

v_gene: TRBV6-5
j_gene: TRBJ1-2
d_gene: -
abundance: few
CDR3nt: TGTGCCAGCAGTTACTCGTCAACCATGGGGGGCAGTGGCTACACCTTC
CDR3aa: CASSYSSTMGGSGYTF

v_gene: TRBV11-2
j_gene: TRBJ2-2
d_gene: -
abundance: -
CDR3nt: TGTGCCAGCAGCTTAGGGAAAAGGGTTTTCACCGGGGAGCTGTTTTTT
CDR3aa: CASSLGKRVFTGELFF

v_gene: TRBV3-1
j_gene: TRBJ2-7
d_gene: -
abundance: -
CDR3nt: TGTGCCAGCAGCCAAGGGGATTACTACGAGCAGTACTTC
CDR3aa: CASSQGDYYEQYF

v_gene: TRBV28
j_gene: TRBJ1-1
d_gene: -
abundance: -
CDR3nt: TGTGCCAGCAGTTTATTACGGGTGGAGTGGAACACTGAAGCTTTCTTT
CDR3aa: CASSLLRVEWNTEAFF

v_gene: TRBV29-1
j_gene: TRBJ2-5
d_gene: -
abundance: -
CDR3nt: TGCAGCGTACCCCAAAGGGAGACCCAGTACTTC
CDR3aa: CSVPQRETQYF

v_gene: TRBV12-3/TRBV12-4
j_gene: TRBJ1-5
d_gene: -
abundance: few
CDR3nt: TGTGCCAGCAGTTTTGGCCAGCCCCAGCATTTT
CDR3aa: CASSFGQPQHF

v_gene: TRBV20-1
j_gene: TRBJ2-2
d_gene: -
abundance: -
CDR3nt: TGCAGTGCCCCCTTGGGGACGAACACCGGGGAGCTGTTTTTT
CDR3aa: CSAPLGTNTGELFF

v_gene: TRBV11-1
j_gene: TRBJ2-1
d_gene: TRBD2
abundance: -
CDR3nt: TGTGCCAGCAGCTTAGAGTTAGCGGGGGCCTCCTACAATGAGCAGTTCTTC
CDR3aa: CASSLELAGASYNEQFF

v_gene: TRBV3-1
j_gene: TRBJ2-7
d_gene: TRBD2
abundance: few
CDR3nt: TGTGCCAGCGGTCTCGCTAGCGGGGGCCCCTACGAGCAGTACTTC
CDR3aa: CASGLASGGPYEQYF

v_gene: TRBV12-3/TRBV12-4
j_gene: TRBJ1-2
d_gene: -
abundance: few
CDR3nt: TGTACGGTCGGGCAGGACTATGGCTACACCTTC
CDR3aa: CTVGQDYGYTF

v_gene: TRBV20-1
j_gene: TRBJ2-7
d_gene: TRBD2
abundance: few
CDR3nt: TGCAGTGCTAGTCTAGCGGGAATACCCTACGAGCAGTACTTC
CDR3aa: CSASLAGIPYEQYF

v_gene: TRBV10-3
j_gene: TRBJ1-1
d_gene: TRBD1
abundance: few
CDR3nt: TGTGCCATCAGGGGACAGGGGAACACTGAAGCTTTCTTT
CDR3aa: CAIRGQGNTEAFF

v_gene: TRBV5-1
j_gene: TRBJ2-3
d_gene: -
abundance: -
CDR3nt: TGCGCCAGCAGCTTGGCCCGGGCCCCAGATACGCAGTATTTT
CDR3aa: CASSLARAPDTQYF

v_gene: TRBV2
j_gene: TRBJ1-4
d_gene: TRBD1
abundance: few
CDR3nt: TGTGCCAGTACGACAGGGGATGAAAAACTGTTTTTT
CDR3aa: CASTTGDEKLFF